These T cell receptor beta chains were read from a single sample in a study of T cell changes during pregnancy in multiple sclerosis. Produced via immunoSEQ multiplex PCR; TCRdb's table is partial and in-frame only. The sample holds 40,000 to 55,000 clones, around 93% seen once. Sample: CD8+ T cells from peripheral blood mononuclear cells, taken in the second trimester of pregnancy. The receptor source for this set is a female donor with multiple sclerosis, enrolled in a pregnancy study. CDR3s include the opening cysteine and the closing phenylalanine or tryptophan. The D gene is left open where the match is weak. Rows may omit the clone size; those that give it use once, few, many or a size class.

>NA|TRBV5-1|TRBD2|18|TRBJ2-5
CASSLVMAGLALQETQYF
TGCGCCAGCAGCTTAGTGATGGCCGGACTAGCGCTCCAAGAGACCCAGTACTTC
>NA|TRBV9|TRBD1|14|TRBJ2-7
CASSPGTGRREQYF
TGTGCCAGCAGCCCTGGGACAGGGCGGCGCGAGCAGTACTTC
>NA|TRBV13|NA|17|TRBJ1-6
CASSLGDRSSYNSPLHF
TGTGCCAGCAGCTTAGGGGACAGAAGCTCCTATAATTCACCCCTCCACTTT
>NA|TRBV10-3|TRBD1|14|TRBJ2-7
CAISGGTGPLEQYF
TGTGCCATCAGTGGCGGGACAGGGCCTCTCGAGCAGTACTTC
>NA|TRBV27|TRBD2|16|TRBJ2-3
CASRILAGGPGDTQYF
TGTGCCAGCAGAATACTAGCGGGGGGGCCGGGAGATACGCAGTATTTT
>NA|TRBV9|NA|14|TRBJ2-1
CASSVASSYNEQFF
TGTGCCAGCAGCGTAGCGAGCTCCTACAATGAGCAGTTCTTC
>NA|TRBV6-5|TRBD1|15|TRBJ2-2
CASGLWTGLTGELFF
TGTGCCAGCGGGCTATGGACAGGGCTCACCGGGGAGCTGTTTTTT
>NA|TRBV5-1|NA|15|TRBJ1-1
CASSDWGGRDTEAFF
TGCGCCAGCAGCGACTGGGGAGGACGGGACACTGAAGCTTTCTTT
>NA|TRBV5-4|NA|14|TRBJ2-1
CASRDGSSYNEQFF
TGTGCCAGCAGGGACGGGAGCTCCTACAATGAGCAGTTCTTC
>NA|TRBV9|NA|13|TRBJ2-1
CASSVENLNEQFF
TGTGCCAGCAGCGTAGAGAACTTAAATGAGCAGTTCTTC
>NA|TRBV9|TRBD1|15|TRBJ1-2
CASSVASTGSYGYTF
TGTGCCAGCAGCGTAGCCTCGACAGGGAGCTATGGCTACACCTTC
>NA|TRBV9|TRBD1|15|TRBJ2-7
CASSPSGGGLHEQYF
TGTGCCAGCAGCCCTTCAGGGGGCGGTCTGCACGAGCAGTACTTC
>NA|TRBV9|TRBD1|16|TRBJ1-5
CASSVGAGGADQPQHF
TGTGCCAGCAGCGTGGGGGCAGGGGGCGCGGATCAGCCCCAGCATTTT
>NA|TRBV29-1|NA|14|TRBJ1-2
CSAKGGLANYGYTF
TGCAGCGCTAAAGGAGGCTTAGCTAACTATGGCTACACCTTC
>NA|TRBV6-1|TRBD1|15|TRBJ2-7
CASDYSGQGAYEQYF
TGTGCCAGCGATTATTCGGGACAGGGGGCCTACGAGCAGTACTTC
>NA|TRBV10-3|NA|15|TRBJ2-2
CAIRAGGRGSGELFF
TGTGCCATCAGGGCGGGCGGCAGGGGTTCCGGGGAGCTGTTTTTT
>NA|TRBV9|TRBD2|16|TRBJ2-3
CASSVASGGASDTQYF
TGTGCCAGCAGCGTAGCTAGCGGGGGGGCCTCAGATACGCAGTATTTT
>NA|TRBV9|TRBD1|14|TRBJ1-1
CASSAEGANTEAFF
TGTGCCAGCAGCGCTGAGGGGGCTAACACTGAAGCTTTCTTT
>NA|TRBV4-1|NA|15|TRBJ2-7
CASSTGPTSTYEQYF
TGCGCCAGTAGTACAGGGCCTACCTCCACCTACGAGCAGTACTTC
>NA|TRBV13|NA|13|TRBJ2-3
CASSSPSTDTQYF
TGTGCCAGCAGCTCTCCTAGCACAGATACGCAGTATTTT
>NA|TRBV4-1|TRBD1|15|TRBJ1-2
CASSQKGGQNYGYTF
TGCGCCAGCAGCCAAAAGGGGGGACAGAACTATGGCTACACCTTC
>NA|TRBV5-6|NA|12|TRBJ1-1
CASSTGGTEAFF
TGTGCCAGCAGCACCGGAGGCACTGAAGCTTTCTTT
>few|TRBV6-4|NA|13|TRBJ1-6
CASSEDNNSPLHF
TGTGCCAGCAGTGAGGACAATAATTCACCCCTCCACTTT
>NA|TRBV7-6|NA|15|TRBJ2-1
CASSWGDTSYNEQFF
TGTGCCAGCAGCTGGGGGGATACCTCCTACAATGAGCAGTTCTTC
>once|TRBV6-1|TRBD2|17|TRBJ2-2
CASSEKRGGWDTGELFF
TGTGCCAGCAGTGAAAAGCGGGGGGGATGGGACACCGGGGAGCTGTTTTTT
>few|TRBV27|NA|13|TRBJ1-1
CASARGGYTEAFF
TGTGCCAGCGCCCGTGGGGGGTACACTGAAGCTTTCTTT
>NA|TRBV5-5|TRBD1|15|TRBJ1-5
CASSSRTGGGQPQHF
TGTGCCAGCAGCTCGAGGACAGGGGGAGGTCAGCCCCAGCATTTT
>NA|TRBV5-1|NA|15|TRBJ1-1
CASSPQTYTNTEAFF
TGCGCCAGCAGCCCACAGACATACACGAACACTGAAGCTTTCTTT